This T cell receptor (beta chain) was identified during a study of CD8 T cells in ankylosing spondylitis (dated by TCRdb to 2016 to 2017). With regard to the full study: The study set out to find disease-linked TCR variants by profiling T cell receptor beta repertoires in ankylosing spondylitis patients and healthy donors. The whole study cohort included over a hundred healthy donors and some 27 ankylosing spondylitis patients. Samples of peripheral blood were taken, and for ankylosing spondylitis patients, synovial fluid was collected as well. What the authors observed across the whole study: Significant enrichment of the disease-linked clones was reported in matched synovial fluid samples from ankylosing spondylitis patients. A TCR beta motif made up of eight highly homologous amino acid variants appeared to be characteristic of blood from ankylosing spondylitis patients. The disease-linked clones showed a CD8+ phenotype and occurred at relatively low frequencies in peripheral blood. Some motif variants had previously been reported in the synovial fluid and blood of reactive arthritis patients, which suggests shared mechanisms of disease initiation.

At least ten counts were recorded for this clonotype. Which antigen it targets is not known. Qualities for individual bases were not recorded, and no much larger clone is one base off. The CDR3 runs 15 residues from the cysteine to the phenylalanine. CDR3 DNA is the only sequence kept; it has 45 bases, read in frame from the first base. The V and J ends are trimmed by 5 bases and 6 bases, leaving 16 bases between them. Sequencing took place on an Illumina HiSeq 2500. TCR beta libraries were prepared by quantitative 5'-RACE with molecular barcodes. From the authors' description of their analysis: A new computational method based on a probabilistic model of VDJ rearrangement was used to identify disease-linked TCR variants. TCRdb reworked the public reads: Q25 trimming with fastp, MiXCR clone assembly, productive beta chains retained. Entries are consolidated by CDR3 protein sequence, retaining the most common genes and DNA. These V and J calls rely on TCRdb rather than the paper's analysis. Present in this sample are 200,000 to 250,000 distinct CDR3 sequences, about 10% of which were seen just once. Less than 25% of the sample lies in the top ten.

Sequenced material: blood, either unsorted or a sorted T cell fraction (not recorded which). The sequence derives from a male donor with ankylosing spondylitis or in good health (not recorded which). This sequence uses TRBV12-3 or TRBV12-4 and TRBJ2-2; the D gene is possibly TRBD1, with 5 bases matching. The DNA reads TGTGCCAGCAGTCAGGGCATCGGACCCCCCGGGGAGCTGTTTTTT. Translated, it reads CASSQGIGPPGELFF.